Below are 32 T cell receptor beta chains sequenced from a single sample in a study of beta chain features in type 1 diabetes. These receptors lack a known antigen. Study-level points and caveats: Moderately but significantly shorter TCRB CDR3s were found in Type 1 diabetes patients in all four CD4+ subsets.

Of the isolated RNA, all was reverse transcribed, and so the sequenced material was expressed TCRB transcripts. Measured with immunoSEQ multiplex PCR; TCRdb has only the in-frame clones, and not every one. The sample comprises under 300,000 clones, roughly a tenth of which are singletons, and approximately 0.017% rests with the top ten. Sequenced: naive CD4+ T cells from blood. These TCRs come from a man aged 30 to 39 with type 1 diabetes.

The rearrangement uses TRBV6-5 and TRBJ2-6, with D possibly matching TRBD1 (5 bases). The CDR3 runs 15 residues. V lost 0 bases and J 3 bases, leaving 6 bases between the germline ends. CDR1 and CDR2 (germline): MNHEY, SVGAGI. In nucleotides, the CDR3 is TGTGCCAGCAGTTACTCAACAGGTGGGGCCAACGTCCTGACTTTC. Protein: CASSYSTGGANVLTF.

The rearrangement joins TRBV19 to TRBJ1-2, with no clear D. Germline V gene lookup returns CDR1 LNHDA and CDR2 SQIVND (reference sequence). V was trimmed by 4 bases and J by 0 bases, leaving 6 bases between them. The CDR3 totals 13 residues. The CDR3, as DNA: TGTGCCAGTAGTAGAGGGACTAACTATGGCTACACCTTC. It encodes CASSRGTNYGYTF.

This clone was recorded a few times. This chain joins TRBV6-5 and TRBJ2-3, with TRBD2 identical over 11 bases. Germline lookup yields CDR1 MNHEY and CDR2 SVGAGI. Unmatched junction bases numbered 7, after V lost 8 bases and J lost 3 bases. The CDR3 is 15 amino acids. The CDR3 nucleotides read TGTGCCAGCGGCTCTCGACTAGCGGGGACAGATACGCAGTATTTT. Translated, it gives CASGSRLAGTDTQYF.

The genes are TRBV5-1 and TRBJ2-1; 9 nucleotides line up with TRBD1. This CDR3 has 16 amino acids. The germline gives CDR1 SGHRS, CDR2 YFSETQ. V was pared by 5 bases and J by 4 bases, with 10 bases of the junction left unmatched. The DNA for the CDR3 is TGCGCCAGCAGTCAGGGGGGGACAGGGACTTACAATGAGCAGTTCTTC. Translation: CASSQGGTGTYNEQFF.

This clone was recorded a few times. The chain employs TRBV7-9 and TRBJ1-1, with TRBD1 matching 8 bases. CDR1 and CDR2 (germline): SEHNR, FQNEAQ (reference sequence). This CDR3 has 14 amino acids. V shed 4 bases and J 2 bases; nucleotides not matched to a gene: 3. CDR3 loop: CASSSQGANTEAFF. The CDR3 DNA follows: TGTGCCAGCAGCTCCCAGGGGGCAAACACTGAAGCTTTCTTT.

This chain connects TRBV14 to TRBJ2-1, with D perhaps TRBD1 (6 bases). Germline CDR1 and CDR2: SGHDN and FVKESK. The V end was cut by 4 bases, the J end by 3 bases, with 10 bases between. CDR3 length: 14 residues. Here the CDR3 reads CASSPWTDYNEQFF. The DNA for the CDR3 is TGTGCCAGCAGCCCGTGGACAGACTACAATGAGCAGTTCTTC. The full variable domain, completed using reference TRBV14 and TRBJ2-1, is EAGVTQFPSHSVIEKGQTVTLRCDPISGHDNLYWYRRVMGKEIKFLLHFVKESKQDESGMPNNRFLAERTGGTYSTLKVQPAELEDSGVYFCASSPWTDYNEQFFGPGTRLTVL.

The chain is built from TRBV2 and TRBJ2-3; D gene unclear. V dropped 1 base and J dropped 3 bases, with 5 bases sitting between them. Germline-derived CDR1 and CDR2 are SNHLY and FYNNEI. This CDR3 spans 13 amino acids. CDR3 sequence: CASSEGQTDTQYF. For the CDR3, the DNA is TGTGCCAGCAGTGAAGGGCAGACAGATACGCAGTATTTT.

This chain connects TRBV6-5 to TRBJ2-7; the D gene is possibly TRBD2 (6 bases). V gave up 6 bases and J gave up 5 bases, with 11 bases separating them. This CDR3 contains 12 residues. The germline V gene encodes CDR1 MNHEY and CDR2 SVGAGI. The CDR3 here is CASSPGGNEQYF. CDR3 bases: TGTGCCAGCAGCCCAGGCGGGAACGAGCAGTACTTC.

This clone was recorded a few times. The V gene is TRBV6-1, the J gene TRBJ2-1, with 12 bases matching TRBD2. V shed 4 bases and J 4 bases; nucleotides not matched to a gene: 14. The V gene's germline CDR1 is MNHNS and CDR2 SASEGT. The CDR3 sequence is 19 residues long. The CDR3 coding sequence is TGTGCCAGCAGTGTCCGTAGGACTAGCGGGGCAATACAATACAATGAGCAGTTCTTC. Amino acid sequence: CASSVRRTSGAIQYNEQFF.

The chain has TRBV5-4 and TRBJ1-2, with TRBD1 matching over 7 bases. CDR1 is SGHNT, CDR2 YYREEE, per germline (reference sequence). Trimming took 4 bases from V and 4 from J; bases not matched to a gene: 4. CDR3 length: 13 amino acids. CDR3 amino acids: CASSRGQFYGYTF. The CDR3 DNA sequence: TGTGCCAGCAGCCGGGGACAGTTCTATGGCTACACCTTC.

This clone was picked up a small number of times. V is TRBV4-3 and J is TRBJ2-3; D unclear. V lost 0 bases, J lost 7 bases, and 8 bases lay in between. This CDR3 comprises 13 residues. Germline lookup yields CDR1 LGHNA and CDR2 YSLEER. The CDR3 coding sequence is TGCGCCAGCAGCCAAGATCTGGGCAATACGCAGTATTTT. Translated, it gives CASSQDLGNTQYF.

V is TRBV15 and J is TRBJ2-5, with 8 bases aligning to TRBD2. V trimming: 1 base; J trimming: 3 bases; junction bases outside the gene matches: 7. The V gene's germline CDR1 is LNHNV and CDR2 YYDKDF (reference sequence). This CDR3 has 16 residues. This CDR3 is CATSRVERGRKETQYF. Written as DNA, the CDR3 is TGTGCCACCAGCAGAGTCGAGCGGGGGCGGAAAGAGACCCAGTACTTC.

This clone was detected a few times. The chain combines TRBV6-4 with TRBJ2-3; TRBD1 aligns across 10 bases. CDR3 size: 14 residues. V shed 4 bases and J 7 bases; nucleotides not matched to a gene: 5. Germline values: CDR1 MRHNA, CDR2 SNTAGT. CDR3 amino acids: CASSVGTGANTQYF. The DNA for the CDR3 is TGTGCCAGCAGTGTGGGGACAGGGGCAAATACGCAGTATTTT.

This clone showed up just a few times. This chain connects TRBV7-2 to TRBJ2-5, with 9 bases aligning to TRBD1. CDR1 and CDR2 from the germline V gene are SGHTA and FQGNSA. The CDR3 covers 14 residues. V dropped 3 bases and J dropped 7; count of bases not matched to a gene: 6. Here the CDR3 DNA reads TGTGCCAGCAGCTTTACAGGGGGCGAGGGGACCCAGTACTTC. Residues: CASSFTGGEGTQYF.

The chain is built from TRBV4-3 and TRBJ2-3; the match to TRBD2 covers 9 bases. The CDR3 contains 19 residues. The trim removed 0 bases at V and 0 bases at J, leaving 10 bases unmatched. The germline V gene has CDR1 LGHNA and CDR2 YSLEER. CDR3: CASSQDGAGGRVSTDTQYF. CDR3 in DNA: TGCGCCAGCAGCCAAGATGGGGCGGGGGGGCGTGTTAGCACAGATACGCAGTATTTT.

The gene calls are TRBV7-9 and TRBJ1-4; the match to TRBD1 covers 9 bases. V shed 4 bases, J shed 6 bases, and the junction held 6 bases outside the gene matches. CDR1 SEHNR and CDR2 FQNEAQ come from the germline V gene (reference sequence). This CDR3 contains 15 residues. The CDR3 is CASSSGTGQHEKLFF. CDR3 bases: TGTGCCAGCAGCTCCGGGACAGGGCAGCATGAAAAACTGTTTTTT.

This clone was seen more than once but under ten times. This chain connects TRBV7-9 to TRBJ2-5; possible D gene TRBD2, 5 bases. CDR1 and CDR2 from the germline V gene are SEHNR and FQNEAQ (reference sequence). The CDR3 is 12 residues long. V dropped 4 bases and J dropped 4 bases, with 7 bases sitting between them. The CDR3 nucleotides read TGTGCCAGCAGCTACCGGGGAGAGACCCAGTACTTC. As protein: CASSYRGETQYF.

V and J are TRBV7-9 and TRBJ2-1, with 9 bases lining up with TRBD1. The junction had 7 bases not matched to a gene; V was cut back by 4 bases and J by 9 bases. The CDR3 sequence is 14 residues long. Looked up from germline, CDR1 is SEHNR and CDR2 is FQNEAQ (reference sequence). The CDR3 here is CASSSGTGTREQFF. The CDR3 nucleotides are TGTGCCAGCAGCTCCGGGACAGGGACTCGTGAGCAGTTCTTC. Full variable domain (missing parts from reference TRBV7-9 and TRBJ2-1): DTGVSQNPRHKITKRGQNVTFRCDPISEHNRLYWYRQTLGQGPEFLTYFQNEAQLEKSRLLSDRFSAERPKGSFSTLEIQRTEQGDSAMYLCASSSGTGTREQFFGPGTRLTVL.

This clone was seen only a few times. V gene TRBV5-1 combines with J gene TRBJ2-5, with D possibly TRBD2 on 6 matching bases. This CDR3 has 14 amino acids. Per germline, CDR1 SGHRS and CDR2 YFSETQ. Deletions cut 3 bases from V and 1 base from J, with 10 bases between. The CDR3 DNA sequence: TGCGCCAGCAGCTCTAGCGCCCTCCAAGAGACCCAGTACTTC. Its translation: CASSSSALQETQYF.

This clone was counted between two and nine times. The rearrangement joins TRBV4-2 to TRBJ2-1; 8 positions agree with TRBD2. Per germline, CDR1 LGHNA and CDR2 YNFKEQ. This CDR3 spans 17 amino acids. The V and J ends lost 4 bases and 0 bases, in that order; junction bases with no gene match: 8. This chain's CDR3 is CASSLVLRGASYNEQFF. The CDR3, as DNA: TGTGCCAGCAGCCTAGTTTTGCGGGGGGCCTCCTACAATGAGCAGTTCTTC.

This clone was recorded a few times. The chain links TRBV28 to TRBJ1-4; the D is unclear. CDR3 length: 14 amino acids. The germline CDR1 and CDR2 sequences are MDHEN and SYDVKM. Trimming left V 7 bases short and J 5 bases short, with 14 bases between. CDR3 sequence: CASNVDRVNEKLFF. The CDR3 DNA is TGTGCCAGCAACGTCGACCGGGTAAATGAAAAACTGTTTTTT.

This clone showed up just a few times. This sequence joins TRBV19 and TRBJ2-7; D is uncertain. This CDR3 has 13 residues. In germline, CDR1 is LNHDA, CDR2 SQIVND (reference sequence). V was trimmed by 0 bases and J by 3 bases, leaving 6 bases between them. CDR3 sequence (DNA): TGTGCCAGTAGTATAGACGCCTACTACGAGCAGTACTTC. This gives the protein CASSIDAYYEQYF.

A note on this clone: At one of its ends the junction is not consistent with the germline gene, which may arise from a read error. This chain connects TRBV29-1 to TRBJ1-2, with D perhaps matching TRBD1 (5 bases). The CDR3 sequence is 11 residues long. Germline CDR1 SQVTM, CDR2 ANQGSEA. CDR3 in amino acids: CSGGGNDGYTF. As DNA, the CDR3 is TGCAGCGGGGGGGGTAACGATGGCTACACCTTC.

This chain joins TRBV29-1 and TRBJ1-6; D is perhaps TRBD1 (6 bases). Germline-derived CDR1 and CDR2 are SQVTM and ANQGSEA. This CDR3 contains 12 residues. The CDR3 protein is CRGASWNSPLHF. CDR3 in DNA: TGCAGGGGGGCCAGTTGGAATTCACCCCTCCACTTT.

For the CDR3, the DNA is TGTGCCTGGGGGGGACAGAGCAATCAGCCCCAGCATTTT. Protein sequence: CAWGGQSNQPQHF. The rearrangement joins TRBV30 to TRBJ1-5, with 7 bases fitting TRBD1. J gave up 1 base and V 5 bases, and 2 bases lay outside the gene matches. There are 13 residues in the CDR3. CDR1 and CDR2 from the germline V gene are GTSNPN and SVGIG (reference sequence).

Written as DNA, the CDR3 is TGCGCCAGCAGCTTGGATGGCAGGGTATCCGCCGAGCAGTACTTC. This sequence encodes CASSLDGRVSAEQYF. The J gene is TRBJ2-7, the V gene TRBV5-1, with D possibly matching TRBD1 (5 bases). Trimming removed 0 bases from V and 6 bases from J, with 16 bases in between. The length of the CDR3 is 15 residues. Per germline, CDR1 SGHRS and CDR2 YFSETQ.

This clone came up a few times. J is TRBJ2-7 and V is TRBV7-9; a weak D match, TRBD1 (6 bases). Trimming took 4 bases from V and 2 from J, leaving 12 bases between them. Germline V gene data show CDR1 as SEHNR and CDR2 as FQNEAQ (reference sequence). The CDR3 is 14 residues long. In DNA, the CDR3 is TGTGCCAGCAGCTCGGCCGGGACAACCTACGAGCAGTACTTC. Its protein product is CASSSAGTTYEQYF.

The rearrangement uses TRBV29-1 and TRBJ1-2; 10 bases are a match to TRBD1. V was pared by 5 bases and J by 2 bases, with 5 bases of the junction left unmatched. The CDR3 has 14 amino acids. Germline-derived CDR1 and CDR2 are SQVTM and ANQGSEA. CDR3 nucleotides: TGCAGCGTTACAACGGGACAGGGGAACTATGGCTACACCTTC. This translates into CSVTTGQGNYGYTF.

The chain has TRBV9 and TRBJ1-1; D uncertain. The germline V gene encodes CDR1 SGDLS and CDR2 YYNGEE. Trimming shortened V by 5 bases and J by 0 bases, and 17 bases separated the two germline ends. This CDR3 contains 16 residues. In DNA form, the CDR3 reads TGTGCCAGCAGACCCGAGGTGGGAGGGCTGAACACTGAAGCTTTCTTT. The encoded protein is CASRPEVGGLNTEAFF.

The V call is TRBV28, the J call TRBJ2-3; 7 positions match TRBD2. Germline lookup yields CDR1 MDHEN and CDR2 SYDVKM. The CDR3 totals 16 residues. Trimming took 3 bases from V and 2 from J; bases not matched to a gene: 8. The CDR3 sequence is CASSLGGSGATDTQYF. CDR3 DNA: TGTGCCAGCAGTTTGGGGGGAAGCGGGGCCACAGATACGCAGTATTTT.

In this sample, this clone turned up a few times. The chain couples TRBV29-1 to TRBJ2-7; D might be TRBD2 (6 bases). The CDR3 is made up of 13 amino acids. V lost 7 bases, J lost 3 bases, and 16 bases lay in between. Germline V gives CDR1 SQVTM, CDR2 ANQGSEA. The CDR3 sequence is CSAYPGTGYEQYF. The DNA of the CDR3 is TGCAGCGCCTACCCCGGGACTGGCTACGAGCAGTACTTC.

The V gene is TRBV2, the J gene TRBJ2-7, with 8 bases aligning to TRBD1. The CDR3 runs to 15 residues. V dropped 2 bases and J dropped 0; count of bases not matched to a gene: 3. Germline CDR1 SNHLY, CDR2 FYNNEI. CDR3 in amino acids: CASSESQGASYEQYF. The CDR3 DNA is TGTGCCAGCAGTGAATCGCAGGGGGCCTCCTACGAGCAGTACTTC.